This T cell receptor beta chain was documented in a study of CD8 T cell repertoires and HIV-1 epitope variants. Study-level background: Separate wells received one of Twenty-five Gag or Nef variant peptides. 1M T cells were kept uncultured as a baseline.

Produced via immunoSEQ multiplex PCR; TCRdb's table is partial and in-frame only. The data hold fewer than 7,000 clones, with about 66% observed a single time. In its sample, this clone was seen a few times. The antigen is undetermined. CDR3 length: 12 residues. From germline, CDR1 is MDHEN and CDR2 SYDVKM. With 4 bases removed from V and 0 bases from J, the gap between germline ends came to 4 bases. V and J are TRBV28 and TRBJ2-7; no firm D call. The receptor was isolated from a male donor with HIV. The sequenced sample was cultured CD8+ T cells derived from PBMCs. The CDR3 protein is CASSSDSYEQYF. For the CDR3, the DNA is TGTGCCAGCAGTTCAGACTCCTACGAGCAGTACTTC.